Following are 23 T cell receptor beta chains from one sample sequenced in a study of cytomegalovirus exposure and HLA in healthy donors (dated by TCRdb to the late 2010s). The library was produced with the immunoSEQ multiplex PCR assay. The multiplex PCR relied on a mix of 60 forward primers for TCR Vbeta segments and 13 reverse primers for TCR Jbeta segments. As stored in TCRdb, this immuneACCESS dataset retains in-frame rearrangements with V and J assigned. A fraction of the clones does not appear; measured against another copy, unresolved V genes explain less than half of the discrepancy, and the remainder lacks a known reason. This sample's records show 30,000 to 45,000 clones. Of the sample, approximately 8.4% falls within the top ten clones. Sequenced material: PBMCs. The receptors were gathered from a middle-aged man in good health and CMV-seropositive.

The chain links TRBV30 to TRBJ2-7; D is possibly TRBD2 (5 bases). Trimming cost V 4 bases and J 2 bases, with 18 bases left between them. The CDR3 covers 15 residues. Per germline, CDR1 GTSNPN and CDR2 SVGIG (reference sequence). The CDR3 loop reads CAWNVESGRTYEQYF. CDR3 bases: TGTGCCTGGAATGTGGAGAGCGGCAGGACCTACGAGCAGTACTTC.

J is TRBJ2-1 and V is TRBV9; D is perhaps TRBD2 (5 bases). V lost 2 bases and J lost 8, with 17 bases in between. The CDR3 contains 15 residues. Germline V gene sequence: CDR1 SGDLS, CDR2 YYNGEE. The DNA of the CDR3 is TGTGCCAGCAGCGTCGGAGACGGACTTTCTGATGAGCAGTTCTTC. Translating it yields CASSVGDGLSDEQFF.

The V gene is TRBV5-1, the J gene TRBJ2-5; 11 nucleotides line up with TRBD2. The DNA end is more similar to TRBJ2-7, so the J call may be wrong. The length of the CDR3 is 15 residues. Germline CDR1 is SGHRS and CDR2 is YFSETQ. The CDR3 region is CASSPGTSGTYEQYF. DNA of the CDR3: TGCGCCAGCAGCCCCGGGACTAGCGGAACCTACGAGCAGTACTTC.

This chain connects TRBV5-4 to TRBJ2-5, with TRBD2 matching 8 bases. V lost 0 bases and J lost 4; bases outside the gene matches: 8. The CDR3 extends over 16 amino acids. Germline CDR1 reads SGHNT; CDR2 reads YYREEE (reference sequence). The CDR3 sequence: CASSLGGAGVRETQYF. DNA for the CDR3: TGTGCCAGCAGCTTGGGGGGAGCGGGAGTCCGAGAGACCCAGTACTTC.

The chain joins TRBV7-2 to TRBJ2-1; TRBD2 matches at 10 bases. CDR3 size: 15 residues. V shed 3 bases and J 9 bases; nucleotides not matched to a gene: 8. In germline, CDR1 is SGHTA, CDR2 FQGNSA. CDR3 sequence reads: CASSFLAGVVSEQFF. In DNA form, the CDR3 reads TGTGCCAGCAGCTTCCTAGCGGGAGTAGTTTCTGAGCAGTTCTTC.

The chain combines TRBV30 with TRBJ2-2; 11 bases align to TRBD1. V lost 2 bases, J lost 4 bases, and 9 bases stayed unmatched. The CDR3 has 17 residues. Germline V CDR1 and CDR2: GTSNPN, SVGIG (reference sequence). CDR3 amino acids: CAWSKVTGTGGTGELFF. In DNA form, the CDR3 reads TGTGCCTGGAGTAAGGTCACGGGGACAGGGGGCACCGGGGAGCTGTTTTTT.

CDR3 bases: TGTGCCAGCAGCATTGACAGGGGCTATGGCTACACCTTC. Protein sequence: CASSIDRGYGYTF. V usage is TRBV11-2 and J usage is TRBJ1-2, with 8 bases identical to TRBD1. Germline V gene lookup returns CDR1 SGHAT and CDR2 FQNNGV. V gave up 5 bases and J gave up 4 bases; unmatched junction bases: 3. The CDR3 is made up of 13 amino acids.

The V gene is TRBV11-2, the J gene TRBJ1-1; D call uncertain. The CDR3 contains 15 residues. Germline V CDR1 and CDR2: SGHAT, FQNNGV. Trimming took off 2 bases at V and 4 bases at J, with 14 bases between the two ends. CDR3 in amino acids: CASSLWRLDSTEAFF. In DNA, the CDR3 is TGTGCCAGCAGCTTATGGAGACTTGATAGCACTGAAGCTTTCTTT.

The chain combines TRBV4-1 with TRBJ2-5, with TRBD2 identical over 16 bases. The CDR3 sequence is 20 residues long. V was pared by 7 bases and J by 4 bases, with 18 bases of the junction left unmatched. Germline V gene data show CDR1 as MGHRA and CDR2 as YSYEKL. CDR3 in amino acids: CASNTGGLAGGPSGRETQYF. CDR3 nucleotide sequence: TGCGCCAGCAATACAGGGGGACTAGCGGGAGGGCCCTCGGGTAGAGAGACCCAGTACTTC.

The chain links TRBV10-2 to TRBJ2-3; 14 bases agree with TRBD2. The V gene's germline CDR1 is WSHSY and CDR2 SAAADI. The V gene end was trimmed by 10 bases and the J gene end by 4 bases; junction bases not matched to a gene: 7. This CDR3 comprises 15 residues. CDR3 DNA sequence: TGCGCCAACAGGGGACTAGCGGGAGACGCAGATACGCAGTATTTT. It encodes CANRGLAGDADTQYF.

CDR3 loop: CASSPGYEQYF. The CDR3 DNA follows: TGTGCCAGCAGCCCGGGTTACGAGCAGTACTTC. This chain links TRBV11-2 with TRBJ2-5; D remains unclear. The assigned J gene may be wrong: the sequence end matches TRBJ2-7 better. The CDR3 extends over 11 amino acids. CDR1 SGHAT and CDR2 FQNNGV come from the germline V gene.

The chain recombines TRBV5-8 with TRBJ2-2, with D tentatively TRBD2 (6 bases). V was clipped by 4 bases and J by 0 bases, with 13 bases between them. CDR1 is SGHTS, CDR2 YDEGEE, per germline. The CDR3 covers 16 residues. The CDR3 spells CASSPLGGANTGELFF. CDR3 coding DNA: TGTGCCAGCAGCCCCCTTGGCGGGGCGAACACCGGGGAGCTGTTTTTT.

The rearrangement joins TRBV5-1 to TRBJ2-7, with 11 nucleotides matching TRBD2. This CDR3 contains 15 residues. Losses at the gene ends were 4 bases for V and 2 bases for J; bases not matched to a gene: 5. The germline V gene has CDR1 SGHRS and CDR2 YFSETQ. The CDR3 loop is CASSPGTSGTYEQYF. DNA of the CDR3: TGCGCCAGCAGCCCCGGGACTAGCGGAACCTACGAGCAGTACTTC.

The chain uses TRBV9 and TRBJ2-1, with a possible D match to TRBD1 (7 bases). CDR1 and CDR2 from the germline V gene are SGDLS and YYNGEE. The CDR3 has 15 residues. V was pared by 3 bases and J by 4 bases, with 14 bases between. CDR3 DNA sequence: TGTGCCAGCAGCGCCGGGGGACAGACTTACAATGAGCAGTTCTTC. Protein product: CASSAGGQTYNEQFF.

Here the CDR3 reads CASSRIAGADNEQFF. CDR3 sequence (DNA): TGCGCCAGCAGCCGCATAGCGGGAGCAGACAATGAGCAGTTCTTC. J is TRBJ2-1 and V is TRBV4-1; 9 bases line up with TRBD2. CDR3 length: 15 amino acids. Trimming took 4 bases from V and 5 from J; bases not matched to a gene: 6. Per the germline V gene, CDR1 is MGHRA and CDR2 is YSYEKL.

CDR3 sequence: CASSLVAGGEQYF. DNA for the CDR3: TGTGCCAGCAGCTTAGTTGCGGGTGGCGAGCAGTACTTC. V and J are TRBV7-9 and TRBJ2-5, with D possibly TRBD2 on 5 matching bases. The closer fit of TRBJ2-7 to the DNA end suggests the J call may be wrong. The CDR3 has 13 residues. Germline V gene sequence: CDR1 SEHNR, CDR2 FQNEAQ (reference sequence).

The chain is built from TRBV28 and TRBJ1-5; TRBD1 is a possible D gene (6 bases). Per germline, CDR1 MDHEN and CDR2 SYDVKM. The CDR3 covers 15 residues. Trimming removed 7 bases at V and 4 bases at J, with 17 bases between. The CDR3 spells CASNLGQGLNQPQHF. The CDR3 coding sequence is TGTGCCAGCAACCTCGGGCAGGGGTTGAATCAGCCCCAGCATTTT. Together with reference TRBV28 and TRBJ1-5, the CDR3 gives the full variable domain: DVKVTQSSRYLVKRTGEKVFLECVQDMDHENMFWYRQDPGLGLRLIYFSYDVKMKEKGDIPEGYSVSREKKERFSLILESASTNQTSMYLCASNLGQGLNQPQHFGDGTRLSIL.

The J gene is TRBJ2-7, the V gene TRBV9; 12 positions agree with TRBD1. CDR3 length: 15 amino acids. J lost 3 bases, V lost 3 bases, and 4 bases had no gene match. Germline CDR1 reads SGDLS; CDR2 reads YYNGEE. CDR3 DNA: TGTGCCAGCAGCGCGGGACAGGGGGCCAACTACGAGCAGTACTTC. Translated: CASSAGQGANYEQYF. The full variable domain, completed using reference TRBV9 and TRBJ2-7, is DSGVTQTPKHLITATGQRVTLRCSPRSGDLSVYWYQQSLDQGLQFLIQYYNGEERAKGNILERFSAQQFPDLHSELNLSSLELGDSALYFCASSAGQGANYEQYFGPGTRLTVT.

The CDR3 DNA sequence: TGTGCCGCAGGGGGGCTAACACCATACTTC. Translation: CAAGGLTPYF. The V gene is TRBV28, the J gene TRBJ2-7, with D perhaps matching TRBD1 (7 bases). V gave up 11 bases and J gave up 13 bases, with 18 bases separating them. The CDR3 is made up of 10 amino acids. Germline CDR1 MDHEN, CDR2 SYDVKM.

This rearrangement joins TRBV7-8 to TRBJ1-4; D may be TRBD1 (5 bases). The CDR3 runs 13 residues. Germline V gives CDR1 SGHVS, CDR2 FQNEAQ. V gave up 3 bases and J gave up 7 bases, with 9 bases separating them. The CDR3 region is CASSFSRVEKLFF. The CDR3 DNA is TGTGCCAGCAGCTTTAGCAGGGTTGAAAAACTGTTTTTT. The whole variable domain, remainder taken from reference TRBV7-8 and TRBJ1-4, is GAGVSQSPRYKVAKRGQDVALRCDPISGHVSLFWYQQALGQGPEFLTYFQNEAQLDKSGLPSDRFFAERPEGSVSTLKIQRTQQEDSAVYLCASSFSRVEKLFFGSGTQLSVL.

For this clone: Additional DNA sequences in this sample encode the identical CDR3. V usage is TRBV19 and J usage is TRBJ2-7, with a possible D match to TRBD1 (6 bases). CDR3 size: 15 residues. The V gene lost 1 base and the J gene lost 4 bases, with 14 bases spanning the gap. CDR1 and CDR2 (germline): LNHDA, SQIVND (reference sequence). The DNA for the CDR3 is TGTGCCAGTAGTATAGTGGCAGGGGCTGGGTACGAGCAGTACTTC. Its translation: CASSIVAGAGYEQYF.

CDR3: CASGARGSHSNQPQHF. The DNA of the CDR3 is TGTGCCAGCGGAGCGCGGGGGAGCCATAGCAATCAGCCCCAGCATTTT. The genes are TRBV27 and TRBJ1-5; possible D gene TRBD1, 5 bases. The germline V and J ends were trimmed by 8 bases and 0 bases, with 17 bases remaining between them. The CDR3 is 16 amino acids. The germline V gene has CDR1 MNHEY and CDR2 SMNVEV (reference sequence).

This chain links TRBV11-2 with TRBJ2-7; 9 bases fit TRBD1. J gave up 5 bases and V 6 bases, and 11 bases lay outside the gene matches. This CDR3 is 15 amino acids long. Germline CDR1 is SGHAT and CDR2 is FQNNGV. The CDR3 reads CASRYPGQGVHEQYF. The CDR3 coding sequence is TGTGCCAGCAGATACCCGGGACAGGGAGTTCACGAGCAGTACTTC.